The rows below give T cell receptor beta chains drawn from one sample of a study of OX40 agonist ivuxolimab in advanced cancers. Generated by immunoSEQ multiplex PCR, the TCRdb table keeps only in-frame clones and is missing some. The data show 20,000 to 25,000 clones, with more than 75% seen just once and 49% held by the top ten. This material consisted of CD4+ or CD8+ T cells sorted from blood, taken in a trial of the OX40 agonist ivuxolimab. These receptors were obtained from an adult with an advanced solid tumor such as melanoma, head and neck, liver or kidney cancer. CDR3s include the opening cysteine and the closing phenylalanine or tryptophan. Fields, in order: V gene, CDR3 length, D gene, clone size, J gene, CDR3 DNA, CDR3 protein. A D gene is named only where the DNA matches it firmly. Size is stated for part of the rows, as once, few or many counts, or as a class when the clone is expanded.

V: TRBV11-3; length: 15; D: TRBD1; size: once; J: TRBJ2-5; DNA: TGTGCCAGCAGCTTGGGAACAGGGGGCTACGAGACCCAGTACTTC; CDR3: CASSLGTGGYETQYF
V: TRBV19; length: 14; D: NA; size: NA; J: TRBJ2-3; DNA: TGTGCCAGTAGTATGGCAGCCCTCCCAGATACGCAGTATTTT; CDR3: CASSMAALPDTQYF
V: TRBV9; length: 14; D: NA; size: NA; J: TRBJ2-5; DNA: TGTGCCAGCAGCGTAGGCCTAGTGGGAGAGACCCAGTACTTC; CDR3: CASSVGLVGETQYF
V: TRBV4-1; length: 12; D: NA; size: once; J: TRBJ2-7; DNA: TGCGCCAGCAGCCTAGGGAGTGATGTGCAGTACTTC; CDR3: CASSLGSDVQYF
V: TRBV5-1; length: 13; D: NA; size: NA; J: TRBJ2-1; DNA: TGCGCCAGCAGCTTGGGGAGTTACAATGAGCAGTTCTTC; CDR3: CASSLGSYNEQFF
V: TRBV15; length: 13; D: NA; size: NA; J: TRBJ2-5; DNA: TGTGCCACCAGCAGAGATAGGGAAGAGACCCAGTACTTC; CDR3: CATSRDREETQYF
V: TRBV6-1; length: 18; D: TRBD1; size: few; J: TRBJ2-7; DNA: TGTGCCAGCAGTGAACAAGGACAGGGGACGGGTGGCTACTACGAGCAGTACTTC; CDR3: CASSEQGQGTGGYYEQYF
V: TRBV7-3; length: 15; D: TRBD2; size: NA; J: TRBJ2-2; DNA: TGTGCCAGCAGCAACACGGGAGGGGACACCGGGGAGCTGTTTTTT; CDR3: CASSNTGGDTGELFF
V: TRBV9; length: 15; D: TRBD1; size: NA; J: TRBJ2-7; DNA: TGTGCCAGCAGCGTAGGGGGGGACAGGGTCTACGAGCAGTACTTC; CDR3: CASSVGGDRVYEQYF
V: TRBV7-2; length: 16; D: TRBD2; size: NA; J: TRBJ2-5; DNA: TGTGCCAGCAGCCAACACGTTGGACTAGCGCAAGAGACCCAGTACTTC; CDR3: CASSQHVGLAQETQYF
V: TRBV7-3; length: 16; D: TRBD1; size: NA; J: TRBJ2-3; DNA: TGTGCCAGCAGCCCCGGCTTCGGGGACAGAGGAGATACGCAGTATTTT; CDR3: CASSPGFGDRGDTQYF
V: TRBV25-1; length: 11; D: NA; size: NA; J: TRBJ2-3; DNA: TGTGCCAGCAGTGAATCAGATACGCAGTATTTT; CDR3: CASSESDTQYF
V: TRBV10-3; length: 13; D: TRBD1; size: NA; J: TRBJ1-5; DNA: TGTGCCATCAGTGAGGGAGGGGGCCAGCCCCAGCATTTT; CDR3: CAISEGGGQPQHF
V: TRBV6-4; length: 13; D: NA; size: NA; J: TRBJ2-7; DNA: TGTGCCACCCCCTACGACAAACAGTACGAGCAGTACTTC; CDR3: CATPYDKQYEQYF
V: TRBV11-2; length: 15; D: NA; size: NA; J: TRBJ1-3; DNA: TGTGCCAGCAGCTTAGATTTCACATCTGGAAACACCATATATTTT; CDR3: CASSLDFTSGNTIYF
V: TRBV10-3; length: 12; D: NA; size: NA; J: TRBJ1-2; DNA: TGTGCCATCAGCTCAGAGGGCTATGGCTACACCTTC; CDR3: CAISSEGYGYTF
V: TRBV14; length: 18; D: NA; size: NA; J: TRBJ2-7; DNA: TGTGCCAGCAGCCAAGATCCGGATGGCAGAAAAGGCTCCTACGAGCAGTACTTC; CDR3: CASSQDPDGRKGSYEQYF
V: TRBV11-2; length: 14; D: NA; size: once; J: TRBJ2-1; DNA: TGTGCCAGCACCCTAGGGGCAGCTTACAATGAGCAGTTCTTC; CDR3: CASTLGAAYNEQFF
V: TRBV5-4; length: 16; D: TRBD2; size: NA; J: TRBJ2-5; DNA: TGTGCCAGCAGCGACGGAGGGACTAGCGGGGGGGAGACCCAGTACTTC; CDR3: CASSDGGTSGGETQYF
V: TRBV11-3; length: 13; D: NA; size: NA; J: TRBJ1-1; DNA: TGTGCCAGCAGCCCGGGTGAGAACACTGAAGCTTTCTTT; CDR3: CASSPGENTEAFF
V: TRBV13; length: 14; D: NA; size: NA; J: TRBJ2-7; DNA: TGTGCCAGCAGCTTAGGCCTGAGTGGGGCGAGCAAATACTTC; CDR3: CASSLGLSGASKYF
V: TRBV19; length: 13; D: NA; size: NA; J: TRBJ1-4; DNA: TGTGCCAGTAGTGTCCAGGGGAGCGAAAAACTGTTTTTT; CDR3: CASSVQGSEKLFF
V: TRBV15; length: 15; D: NA; size: NA; J: TRBJ1-1; DNA: TGTGCCACCCATCTCGGTGGCAGTTCGAACACTGAAGCTTTCTTT; CDR3: CATHLGGSSNTEAFF
V: TRBV5-4; length: 18; D: TRBD2; size: NA; J: TRBJ2-7; DNA: TGTGCCAGCAGCTTCCCAGGACTAGGACAGCGGGGGACCTACGAGCAGTACTTC; CDR3: CASSFPGLGQRGTYEQYF
V: TRBV6-1; length: 13; D: TRBD1; size: NA; J: TRBJ1-6; DNA: TGTGCCAGCAGTCCGACAGGGAATTCACCCCTCCACTTT; CDR3: CASSPTGNSPLHF
V: TRBV18; length: 12; D: NA; size: NA; J: TRBJ2-1; DNA: TGTGCCAGCTCACCCATTTTGGATGAGCAGTTCTTC; CDR3: CASSPILDEQFF
V: TRBV6-1; length: 14; D: NA; size: NA; J: TRBJ2-1; DNA: TGTGCCAGCAGTGAAAGCTGGGCCCCCAATGAGCAGTTCTTC; CDR3: CASSESWAPNEQFF
V: TRBV4-1; length: 16; D: NA; size: NA; J: TRBJ2-5; DNA: TGCGCCAGCAGCCCGAGGGCAGGGTATGGGGTAGAGACCCAGTACTTC; CDR3: CASSPRAGYGVETQYF
V: TRBV5-8; length: 15; D: TRBD1; size: NA; J: TRBJ1-5; DNA: TGTGCCAGCAGGTGGACAGGGGCGGGCAATCAGCCCCAGCATTTT; CDR3: CASRWTGAGNQPQHF
V: TRBV2; length: 15; D: NA; size: NA; J: TRBJ2-5; DNA: TGTGCCAGCAGTGAGATAGGAATCGACAAAGAGACCCAGTACTTC; CDR3: CASSEIGIDKETQYF
V: TRBV28; length: 14; D: NA; size: NA; J: TRBJ1-1; DNA: TGTGCCAGCATCCTAGGGGGAGGTCTAGCTGAAGCTTTCTTT; CDR3: CASILGGGLAEAFF
V: TRBV30; length: 11; D: NA; size: NA; J: TRBJ1-4; DNA: TGTGCCTGGGGACAGAATGAAAAACTGTTTTTT; CDR3: CAWGQNEKLFF
V: TRBV20-1; length: 11; D: NA; size: NA; J: TRBJ2-1; DNA: TGCAGTGCTAGAGAAGGAATACTAGGTTTCTTC; CDR3: CSAREGILGFF
V: TRBV11-3; length: 15; D: NA; size: NA; J: TRBJ2-5; DNA: TGTGCCAGCAGCGCCCCACAGGGTTCCAAAGAGACCCAGTACTTC; CDR3: CASSAPQGSKETQYF
V: TRBV6-5; length: 13; D: NA; size: NA; J: TRBJ1-2; DNA: TGTGCCAGCAGTTACGAGGGAAGCTATGGCTACACCTTC; CDR3: CASSYEGSYGYTF
V: TRBV27; length: 14; D: NA; size: NA; J: TRBJ2-7; DNA: TGTGCCAGCAGTTTCACGGGACGGCGGTACGAGCAGTACTTC; CDR3: CASSFTGRRYEQYF
V: TRBV6-5; length: 15; D: NA; size: NA; J: TRBJ1-4; DNA: TGTGCCAGCAGTTACGAACAGGGCGGAAAAGAAAAACTGTTTTTT; CDR3: CASSYEQGGKEKLFF
V: TRBV19; length: 15; D: NA; size: NA; J: TRBJ2-7; DNA: TGTGCCAGTAGTATTGGTCAAGGACTCCTCAACGAGCAGTACTTC; CDR3: CASSIGQGLLNEQYF
V: TRBV15; length: 11; D: NA; size: NA; J: TRBJ2-7; DNA: TGTGCCACCAGCAGCAACTACGAGCAGTACTTC; CDR3: CATSSNYEQYF
V: TRBV12-5; length: 13; D: NA; size: NA; J: TRBJ1-3; DNA: TGTGCTAGTGGTTTCAGTGCGGGAAACACCATATATTTT; CDR3: CASGFSAGNTIYF
V: TRBV7-8; length: 15; D: NA; size: NA; J: TRBJ1-6; DNA: TGTGCCAGCAGCTTACTGAGGGGGTTCGGTTCACCCCTCCACTTT; CDR3: CASSLLRGFGSPLHF
V: TRBV10-1; length: 15; D: TRBD2; size: NA; J: TRBJ2-2; DNA: TGCGCCAGCAGTGCGGGGACTACCGGACCCGGGGAGCTGTTTTTT; CDR3: CASSAGTTGPGELFF
V: TRBV12-5; length: 11; D: NA; size: NA; J: TRBJ2-7; DNA: TGTGCTAGTGGTTTGGTGCACGAGCAGTACTTC; CDR3: CASGLVHEQYF
V: TRBV10-1; length: 19; D: NA; size: NA; J: TRBJ2-2; DNA: TGCGCCAGCAGTGACACCGGGACAGACGGGAGCCGTTACACCGGGGAGCTGTTTTTT; CDR3: CASSDTGTDGSRYTGELFF
V: TRBV30; length: 12; D: NA; size: NA; J: TRBJ2-7; DNA: TGTGCCTGGGCGCGGGGATCCTACGAGCAGTACTTC; CDR3: CAWARGSYEQYF
V: TRBV4-1; length: 15; D: TRBD1; size: NA; J: TRBJ2-4; DNA: TGCGCCAGCAGCCAACCCCGACAGGGGCCAAACATTCAGTACTTC; CDR3: CASSQPRQGPNIQYF
V: TRBV27; length: 13; D: NA; size: NA; J: TRBJ1-2; DNA: TGTGCCACCCGCCGGGGGTCAAACTATGGCTACACCTTC; CDR3: CATRRGSNYGYTF
V: TRBV30; length: 15; D: NA; size: NA; J: TRBJ1-6; DNA: TGTGCCTGGAGTGTTTTGGGCAGGGATAATTCACCCCTCCACTTT; CDR3: CAWSVLGRDNSPLHF
V: TRBV6-5; length: 15; D: NA; size: NA; J: TRBJ2-1; DNA: TGTGCCAGCAGTTTCGCGTCCGGGACCTACAATGAGCAGTTCTTC; CDR3: CASSFASGTYNEQFF
V: TRBV18; length: 15; D: TRBD2; size: NA; J: TRBJ2-3; DNA: TGTGCCAGCTCACCAAGCCTAGCGGGCGCAGATACGCAGTATTTT; CDR3: CASSPSLAGADTQYF
V: TRBV2; length: 16; D: NA; size: NA; J: TRBJ1-2; DNA: TGTGCCAGCAGTCAGACTCCCGGGACGGCGGGCTATGGCTACACCTTC; CDR3: CASSQTPGTAGYGYTF
V: TRBV9; length: 13; D: NA; size: NA; J: TRBJ2-2; DNA: TGTGCCAGCAGCGTAAAAGAAACCGGGGAGCTGTTTTTT; CDR3: CASSVKETGELFF
V: TRBV11-2; length: 14; D: NA; size: NA; J: TRBJ2-2; DNA: TGTGCCAGCAGTTCGGTGAGGGTGACCGGGGAGCTGTTTTTT; CDR3: CASSSVRVTGELFF
V: TRBV9; length: 19; D: TRBD2; size: NA; J: TRBJ2-1; DNA: TGTGCCAGCAGCGGGCGGGGGATAGCGGGGATGTTCTCCTACAATGAGCAGTTCTTC; CDR3: CASSGRGIAGMFSYNEQFF
V: TRBV7-9; length: 14; D: NA; size: NA; J: TRBJ1-1; DNA: TGTGCCAGCAGCTTCCCTCGGGGAGGCACTGAAGCTTTCTTT; CDR3: CASSFPRGGTEAFF